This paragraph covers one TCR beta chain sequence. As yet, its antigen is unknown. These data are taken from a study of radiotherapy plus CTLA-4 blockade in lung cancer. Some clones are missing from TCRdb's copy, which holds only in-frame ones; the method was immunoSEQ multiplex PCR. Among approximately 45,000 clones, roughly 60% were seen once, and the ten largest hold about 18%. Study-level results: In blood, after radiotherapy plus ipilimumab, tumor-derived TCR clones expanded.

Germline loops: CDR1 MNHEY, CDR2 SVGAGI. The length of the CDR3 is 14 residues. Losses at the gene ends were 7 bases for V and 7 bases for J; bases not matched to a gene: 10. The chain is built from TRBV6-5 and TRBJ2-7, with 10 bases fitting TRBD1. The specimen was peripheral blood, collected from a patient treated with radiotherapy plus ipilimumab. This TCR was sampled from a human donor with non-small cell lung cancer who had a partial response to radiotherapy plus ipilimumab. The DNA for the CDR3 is TGTGCCAGCACTCTCGGGGACAGGGGTAGGGAGCAGTACTTC. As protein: CASTLGDRGREQYF.